Below, 12 T cell receptor beta chains from the same sample are listed, as sequenced in a study of cytomegalovirus exposure and HLA in healthy donors. Vbeta (60) and Jbeta (13) primers were used in the PCR. The method was immunoSEQ multiplex PCR; TCRdb's version includes in-frame clones alone and lacks a portion of them. The sample lists about 110,000 clones, approximately 80% occurring once. The sequenced material came from PBMCs. The receptor set was obtained from a woman between 55 and 75 years old in good health and CMV-seropositive.

Ten or more counts support this clone. This chain links TRBV19 with TRBJ1-1; the D is unclear. This CDR3 has 13 amino acids. Trimming left V 7 bases short and J 1 base short, with 10 bases between. Germline CDR1 LNHDA, CDR2 SQIVND (reference sequence). The CDR3 loop reads CASKRPGNTEAFF. In nucleotides, the CDR3 is TGTGCCAGTAAACGCCCGGGGAACACTGAAGCTTTCTTT.

The rearrangement links TRBV2 to TRBJ2-7; the D gene is possibly TRBD2 (5 bases). CDR1 and CDR2 from the germline V gene are SNHLY and FYNNEI. Trimming pared 2 bases from V and 6 bases from J, leaving 20 bases between. The CDR3 extends over 16 amino acids. The CDR3: CASSERASSALGEQYF. The CDR3 bases are TGTGCCAGCAGTGAACGGGCTAGCTCCGCTTTGGGCGAGCAGTACTTC.

The CDR3: CASSSDRGETQYF. The DNA of the CDR3 is TGTGCCAGCAGTTCGGACAGGGGAGAGACCCAGTACTTC. The chain employs TRBV6-5 and TRBJ2-5; TRBD1 agrees at 9 bases. Per germline, CDR1 MNHEY and CDR2 SVGAGI. The CDR3 contains 13 residues. The V and J ends lost 4 bases and 4 bases, in that order; junction bases with no gene match: 1.

The chain recombines TRBV29-1 with TRBJ2-7, with D possibly TRBD1 on 5 matching bases. V gave up 5 bases and J gave up 4 bases, with 15 bases separating them. The CDR3 length is 13 residues. The germline V gene has CDR1 SQVTM and CDR2 ANQGSEA. CDR3 amino acids: CSVRAGSQYEQYF. CDR3 bases: TGCAGCGTTCGGGCAGGGTCACAGTACGAGCAGTACTTC.

The chain recombines TRBV2 with TRBJ2-7; 10 bases are shared with TRBD2. Germline CDR1 SNHLY, CDR2 FYNNEI. The junction had 4 bases not matched to a gene; V was cut back by 6 bases and J by 2 bases. This CDR3 is 14 amino acids long. Written as DNA, the CDR3 is TGTGCCAGCAGACTAGCGGGACCTACCTACGAGCAGTACTTC. It translates to CASRLAGPTYEQYF.

Here the CDR3 reads CASSVVVGGELFF. The CDR3 DNA reads TGTGCCAGCAGTGTTGTGGTCGGCGGGGAGCTGTTTTTT. The V gene is TRBV6-4, the J gene TRBJ2-2; D call uncertain. The CDR3 is 13 residues long. Germline V gene sequence: CDR1 MRHNA, CDR2 SNTAGT. With 4 bases removed from V and 7 bases from J, the gap between germline ends came to 10 bases.

V is TRBV5-1 and J is TRBJ1-1; D perhaps matches TRBD1 (5 bases). This CDR3 has 15 residues. Germline CDR1 and CDR2: SGHRS and YFSETQ. V lost 1 base to trimming and J lost 1 base, with 11 bases between them. CDR3 bases: TGCGCCAGCAGCTTGTCCCCAGGGCGGAACACTGAAGCTTTCTTT. This encodes CASSLSPGRNTEAFF.

V usage is TRBV25-1 and J usage is TRBJ1-1; D remains unclear. The CDR3 contains 13 residues. The germline V gene has CDR1 MGHDK and CDR2 SYGVNS. V lost 1 base, J lost 11 bases, and 14 bases lay in between. DNA for the CDR3: TGTGCCAGCAGTGAATCCTACATAAAAGCGGCTTTCTTT. As protein: CASSESYIKAAFF.

This chain joins TRBV30 and TRBJ1-3; tentative D call: TRBD1 (5 bases). Trimming pared 2 bases from V and 0 bases from J, leaving 8 bases between. The CDR3 consists of 14 residues. CDR1 and CDR2 from the germline V gene are GTSNPN and SVGIG (reference sequence). The CDR3 region has the DNA TGTGCCTGGAGTTGGGGACTCTCTGGAAACACCATATATTTT. It yields the protein CAWSWGLSGNTIYF. The variable domain in full, completed from reference TRBV30 and TRBJ1-3, reads SQTIHQWPATLVQPVGSPLSLECTVEGTSNPNLYWYRQAAGRGLQLLFYSVGIGQISSEVPQNLSASRPQDRQFILSSKKLLLSDSGFYLCAWSWGLSGNTIYFGEGSWLTVV.

The rearrangement links TRBV7-9 to TRBJ1-1, with TRBD1 matching 12 bases. The ends lost 2 bases at V and 1 base at J; junction bases unmatched: 5. Per the germline V gene, CDR1 is SEHNR and CDR2 is FQNEAQ (reference sequence). The CDR3 spans 17 residues. The CDR3 DNA sequence: TGTGCCAGCAGCTTATCCGGGACAGGGGGCCGGAACACTGAAGCTTTCTTT. It codes for CASSLSGTGGRNTEAFF.

The J gene is TRBJ1-2, the V gene TRBV5-5; TRBD1 is a possible D gene (5 bases). V dropped 4 bases and J dropped 3 bases, with 16 bases sitting between them. Germline V gene data show CDR1 as SGHKS and CDR2 as YYEKEE (reference sequence). CDR3 length equals 15 residues. CDR3 region: CASSPRIREDYGYTF. Written as DNA, the CDR3 is TGTGCCAGCAGCCCAAGGATCAGGGAGGACTATGGCTACACCTTC.

This clone came up once. The rearrangement links TRBV6-5 to TRBJ2-7; D possibly corresponds to TRBD1 (6 bases). V was pared by 5 bases and J by 4 bases, with 18 bases between. CDR1 and CDR2 from the germline V gene are MNHEY and SVGAGI. The CDR3 has 15 residues. The CDR3 DNA reads as TGTGCCAGCAGTCCCATCCGGGACACCAAATACGAGCAGTACTTC. Translation: CASSPIRDTKYEQYF.